Ten or more counts support the clone carrying this T cell receptor beta chain. Antigen specificity is unknown. This entry belongs to a study of T cells in Graves' hyperthyroidism and ophthalmopathy. Clinical symptoms, serum thyroxine, TRAb, thyroid ultrasound and orbital computed tomography established diagnosis. Trimming removed 5 bases from V and 6 bases from J, with 11 bases in between. The length of the CDR3 is 13 residues. Amplification targeted TCR beta CDR3 regions from RNA transcripts. HTBI primers were employed in a first-round RT-PCR of the TCR CDR3. MiXCR was run by TCRdb on the multiplex PCR reads, yielding one entry per CDR3 protein. The sample has fewer than 650,000 distinct CDR3 sequences, over 45% seen once. Study-wide findings and caveats: In the blood, most expanded thyroid clonotypes above 0.001 appeared as well. The model's output predicted ophthalmopathy at a median of around 7 months prior to onset. Researchers report that a 13 V-J model separated ophthalmopathy from stable hyperthyroidism.

The sequence derives from an adult woman with Graves' disease, either hyperthyroidism or ophthalmopathy (not recorded which). The chain combines TRBV12-3 or TRBV12-4 with TRBJ1-5; D is unclear. Sequencing was done on a sample of peripheral blood or thyroid tissue (not recorded which). In nucleotides, the CDR3 is TGTGCCAGCAGTGAATTGTGGGGTCAGCCCCAGCATTTT. Translating it yields CASSELWGQPQHF.